This record covers a single T cell receptor beta chain. A far larger clone is only one base removed, so a read error is likely. All donors were Caucasian adults living in Nashville, Tennessee. This sample was included in a study of shared clonotypes between healthy human individuals. Profiled with immunoSEQ multiplex PCR; TCRdb holds only in-frame clones, not every one. Among a few hundred thousand clones listed, more than 70% were seen once. V shed 1 base and J shed 3 bases, with 24 bases lying between them. Germline CDR1 reads GTSNPN; CDR2 reads SVGIG (reference sequence). The CDR3 covers 18 residues.

Sequenced input: PBMCs. The chain joins TRBV30 to TRBJ1-1, with D hard to call. The receptor comes from a woman in her forties in good health. Some clones in this sample may be carry-over from other donors' samples. CDR3 coding DNA: TGTGCCTGGAGTGCCTCCCGGGTCCGACGGGGATCGGACACTGAAGCTTTCTTT. Residues: CAWSASRVRRGSDTEAFF.